Below, 15 T cell receptor beta chains from the same sample are listed, as sequenced in a study of CD8 T cells in Susac syndrome. Reverse transcription of roughly 0.5 to 1 ug RNA was carried out with random hexamers. TCRdb re-derived calls from the immunoSEQ multiplex PCR reads in MiXCR, one entry per CDR3 protein. Of 150,000 to 160,000 distinct CDR3 sequences listed, about 95% were seen once; the top ten hold 0.15%. Material: CD8+ T cells from PBMCs. These TCRs come from a human donor with multiple sclerosis.

This clonotype appeared a single time. The rearrangement joins TRBV20-1 to TRBJ1-1; D remains unclear. This CDR3 has 13 residues. Trimming cost V 6 bases and J 0 bases, with 11 bases left between them. Germline V gene lookup returns CDR1 DFQATT and CDR2 SNEGSKA (reference sequence). The CDR3 sequence: CSAEEGMNTEAFF. In nucleotides, the CDR3 is TGCAGTGCGGAGGAGGGCATGAACACTGAAGCTTTCTTT.

The CDR3 loop is CASNGGAYEQYF. Here the CDR3 DNA reads TGTGCCAGCAACGGGGGGGCGTACGAGCAGTACTTC. J is TRBJ2-7 and V is TRBV2; 8 nucleotides match TRBD2. CDR3 length equals 12 residues. The germline V gene has CDR1 SNHLY and CDR2 FYNNEI. V was clipped by 7 bases and J by 4 bases; unmatched bases: 3.

This clonotype turned up a few times. The rearrangement joins TRBV5-6 to TRBJ2-7; 7 bases agree with TRBD1. CDR1 is SGHDT, CDR2 YYEEEE, per germline. This CDR3 spans 14 amino acids. The trim removed 0 bases at V and 3 bases at J, leaving 3 bases unmatched. CDR3 protein: CASSLEGGDYEQYF. In DNA form, the CDR3 reads TGTGCCAGCAGCTTGGAAGGGGGCGACTACGAGCAGTACTTC. Drawing the rest from reference TRBV5-6 and TRBJ2-7, the complete variable domain is DAGVTQSPTHLIKTRGQQVTLRCSPKSGHDTVSWYQQALGQGPQFIFQYYEEEERQRGNFPDRFSGHQFPNYSSELNVNALLLGDSALYLCASSLEGGDYEQYFGPGTRLTVT.

This chain links TRBV29-1 with TRBJ1-1, with 10 bases fitting TRBD1. The CDR3 contains 13 residues. The V gene's germline CDR1 is SQVTM and CDR2 ANQGSEA. In DNA form, the CDR3 reads TGCACGGACGGGACAGGGGTTGGCACTGAAGCTTTCTTT. Amino acids: CTDGTGVGTEAFF.

The chain employs TRBV29-1 and TRBJ1-1, with 7 bases fitting TRBD1. The CDR3 is 13 amino acids. Unmatched junction bases numbered 6, after V lost 1 base and J lost 7 bases. From germline, CDR1 is SQVTM and CDR2 ANQGSEA. Written as DNA, the CDR3 is TGCAGCGTTGAAGGGACAGGAGCCTTTGAAGCTTTCTTT. It is translated as CSVEGTGAFEAFF.

The rearrangement links TRBV7-9 to TRBJ2-7; TRBD1 is a possible D gene (6 bases). This CDR3 region has 14 residues. Trimming took off 4 bases at V and 2 bases at J, with 12 bases between the two ends. CDR1 and CDR2 from the germline V gene are SEHNR and FQNEAQ (reference sequence). CDR3 sequence (DNA): TGTGCCAGCAGCTCAACAGGGTTCGCCTACGAGCAGTACTTC. Protein sequence: CASSSTGFAYEQYF.

About this clonotype: Relative to the germline gene, one junction end is altered; a read error may explain this. The V call is TRBV27, the J call TRBJ2-1, with D unclear. The CDR3 consists of 11 residues. Germline V gene data show CDR1 as MNHEY and CDR2 as SMNVEV (reference sequence). CDR3 amino acids: CASSLSNEQLF. As DNA, the CDR3 is TGTGCCAGCAGTTTATCGAATGAGCAGCTCTTC.

The chain has TRBV18 and TRBJ2-7; 8 bases match TRBD1. Germline V gives CDR1 KGHSH, CDR2 LQKENI. After removal of 3 bases from V and 3 bases from J, the junction contained 4 bases not matched to a gene. The CDR3 has 14 amino acids. DNA of the CDR3: TGTGCCAGCTCACCTTCGGACAGGGACTACGAGCAGTACGTC. Protein sequence: CASSPSDRDYEQYV.

This sequence joins TRBV18 and TRBJ2-3; unclear D gene. Trimming took off 2 bases at V and 5 bases at J, with 14 bases between the two ends. Per germline, CDR1 KGHSH and CDR2 LQKENI. The CDR3 totals 15 residues. CDR3 sequence reads: CASSPRPGEKDTQYF. In DNA, the CDR3 is TGTGCCAGCTCACCAAGGCCAGGCGAGAAAGATACGCAGTATTTT.

This clonotype was seen only once. This chain uses TRBV2 with TRBJ1-1, with D possibly TRBD1 on 6 matching bases. Germline V gene data show CDR1 as SNHLY and CDR2 as FYNNEI. The CDR3 has 14 residues. V lost 11 bases and J 2 bases, leaving 18 bases between the germline ends. The CDR3 DNA is TGTGCCTGGCGACTGGAGGGGGGTAACACTGAAGCTTTCTTT. Translated, it gives CAWRLEGGNTEAFF. The full variable domain, completed using reference TRBV2 and TRBJ1-1, is EPEVTQTPSHQVTQMGQEVILRCVPISNHLYFYWYRQILGQKVEFLVSFYNNEISEKSEIFDDQFSVERPDGSNFTLKIRSTKLEDSAMYFCAWRLEGGNTEAFFGQGTRLTVV.

A word on this clonotype: The junction and the germline gene differ at one end; a read error may be behind it. The genes are TRBV7-7 and TRBJ2-1, with 11 bases matching TRBD1. The CDR3 length is 15 residues. Germline V gene lookup returns CDR1 SSHAT and CDR2 FNYEAQ (reference sequence). DNA for the CDR3: TGTGCTAGCAGCCCAACCGGGACAGGGGGTGATGAGCAGTTCTTC. Residues: CASSPTGTGGDEQFF.

The chain carries TRBV20-1 and TRBJ1-1, with D uncertain. Germline V gives CDR1 DFQATT, CDR2 SNEGSKA (reference sequence). This CDR3 has 12 amino acids. Trimming took 7 bases from V and 4 from J, leaving 13 bases between them. In nucleotides, the CDR3 is TGCAGTGAGGTTACAGACCTCACTGAAGCTTTCTTT. This codes for CSEVTDLTEAFF.

V and J are TRBV12-3 or TRBV12-4 and TRBJ2-5, with no clear D. The germline V and J ends were trimmed by 6 bases and 2 bases, with 16 bases remaining between them. The CDR3 covers 15 residues. The CDR3 bases are TGTGCCAGCAGCCCTAGGCGAGCTCCTCAAGAGACCCAGTACTTC. It codes for CASSPRRAPQETQYF.

V gene TRBV5-5 combines with J gene TRBJ2-7, with TRBD1 matching 7 bases. V dropped 4 bases and J dropped 0; count of bases not matched to a gene: 4. The CDR3 sequence is 14 residues long. The germline V gene has CDR1 SGHKS and CDR2 YYEKEE (reference sequence). CDR3 sequence (DNA): TGTGCCAGCAGCCACCCAGGGGGCTCCTACGAGCAGTACGTC. Encoded protein: CASSHPGGSYEQYV.

J is TRBJ1-2 and V is TRBV7-9, with 8 bases fitting TRBD1. Germline assignment: CDR1 SEHNR and CDR2 FQNEAQ (reference sequence). V was pared by 6 bases and J by 8 bases, with 8 bases of the junction left unmatched. CDR3 length equals 13 residues. CDR3 amino acids: CASSLGQGGGYTF. The DNA of the CDR3 is TGTGCCAGCAGTCTCGGACAGGGCGGCGGCTACACCTTC.